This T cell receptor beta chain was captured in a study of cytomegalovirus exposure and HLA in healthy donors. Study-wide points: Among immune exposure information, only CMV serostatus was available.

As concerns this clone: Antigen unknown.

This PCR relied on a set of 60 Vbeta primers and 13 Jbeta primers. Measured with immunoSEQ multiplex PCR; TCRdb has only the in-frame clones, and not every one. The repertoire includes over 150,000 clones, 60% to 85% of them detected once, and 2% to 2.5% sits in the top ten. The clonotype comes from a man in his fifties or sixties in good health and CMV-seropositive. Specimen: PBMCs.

The CDR3 loop reads CASSEYGGDEYEQYF. DNA of the CDR3: TGCGCCAGCAGTGAGTATGGTGGAGACGAGTACGAGCAGTACTTC. This sequence joins TRBV10-1 and TRBJ2-7; D unclear. Germline V CDR1 and CDR2: WNHNN, SYGVQD (reference sequence). The V end was cut by 1 base, the J end by 4 bases, with 14 bases between. This CDR3 is built from 15 residues.